Included here is one T cell receptor (beta chain) sequence, with context. The antigen is unknown. This entry is derived from a study of T cell repertoires in cytomegalovirus infection. Across the study: CMV infection and matching HLA type were both indicated by public TCR beta signatures.

Study-level results: CMV-specific TCR beta clonotypes restricted by HLA-C were the ones dominating the ex vivo response. People with CMV and the relevant HLA were identified by cumulative public TCR beta family frequency.

A single record per CDR3 protein comes from TCRdb applying MiXCR to the reads. The sample holds about 400,000 distinct CDR3 sequences, nearly 35% seen once. V lost 6 bases and J lost 10; bases outside the gene matches: 6. The CDR3 is made up of 14 amino acids. In germline, CDR1 is LNHDA, CDR2 SQIVND (reference sequence). The receptor was derived from a human donor in good health (CMV status not recorded). Some clones in this sample may be carry-over from other donors' samples. The specimen comprised cultured PBMCs, sampled from culture after CMV antigen stimulation. The chain is built from TRBV19 and TRBJ1-6, with 10 positions matching TRBD1. The DNA for the CDR3 is TGTGCCAGTAGACAGACAGGGGGCGGGTCACCCCTCCACTTT. Residues: CASRQTGGGSPLHF.